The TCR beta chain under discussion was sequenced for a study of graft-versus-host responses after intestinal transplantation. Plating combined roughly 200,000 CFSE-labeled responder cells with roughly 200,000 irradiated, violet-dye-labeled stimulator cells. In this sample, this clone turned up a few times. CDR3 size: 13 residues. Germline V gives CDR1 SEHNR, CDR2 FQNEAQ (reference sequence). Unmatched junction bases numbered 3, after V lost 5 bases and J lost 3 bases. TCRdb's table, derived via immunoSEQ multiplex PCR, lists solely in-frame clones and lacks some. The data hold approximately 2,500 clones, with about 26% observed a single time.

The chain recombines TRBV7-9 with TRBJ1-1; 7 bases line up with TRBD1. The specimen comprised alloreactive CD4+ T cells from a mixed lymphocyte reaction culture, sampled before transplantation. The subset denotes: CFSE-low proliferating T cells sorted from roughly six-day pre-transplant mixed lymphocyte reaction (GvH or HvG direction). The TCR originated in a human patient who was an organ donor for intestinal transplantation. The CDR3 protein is CASSIDRDTEAFF. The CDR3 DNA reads TGTGCCAGCAGCATCGACAGGGACACTGAAGCTTTCTTT.